This record covers a single T cell receptor (beta chain). The antigen remains undetermined. The data belong to a study of cytomegalovirus exposure and HLA in healthy donors. The CDR3 has 13 amino acids. Germline lookup yields CDR1 LGHNA and CDR2 YNFKEQ. The germline V and J ends were trimmed by 0 bases and 8 bases, with 10 bases remaining between them. Primers for the PCR totalled 60 Vbeta and 13 Jbeta. Libraries were prepared by immunoSEQ multiplex PCR; TCRdb keeps only in-frame clonotypes and omits some of them. The sample features more than 95,000 clones, with around 3.5% in its top ten. Study-wide points: An analysis that was carried out later associated 16,951 TCR beta sequences with HLA alleles at 0.05 false discovery rate. In a later analysis, TCR beta V- and J-gene trimming was associated with a missense DCLRE1C variant. Later analysis placed DRB1 highest and HLA-C lowest in TCR association rates, which differed by HLA locus.

The receptor was derived from a man in his forties in good health and CMV-seronegative. The V gene is TRBV4-2, the J gene TRBJ1-1; D uncertain. What was sequenced was PBMCs. The CDR3 loop is CASSQDRSTEAFF. Here the CDR3 DNA reads TGTGCCAGCAGCCAAGATCGGTCGACAGAAGCTTTCTTT.